This TCR beta chain was identified during a study of shared clonotypes between healthy human individuals. From CD4+ cells came CD45RA+ naive and CD45RA-negative memory subsets. General observations from the study: When compared with the clonotypes that were shared by all four sorted-subset donors, the non-shared clonotypes turned out to have lower generation probabilities.

Germline V gene lookup returns CDR1 MNHNS and CDR2 SASEGT. The V gene end was trimmed by 3 bases and the J gene end by 6 bases; junction bases not matched to a gene: 10. The CDR3 covers 16 residues. Over several immunoSEQ plates, each subset's genomic DNA was distributed in even portions. Measured with immunoSEQ multiplex PCR; TCRdb has only the in-frame clones, and not every one. The sample yields about 1.4 million clones, roughly 96% seen once. Of note for this clone: Its target is not known.

Material for sequencing was naive CD4+ T cells sorted from blood. Subset specified: CD45RA+ positively selected. The clonotype originates from a man aged 25 to 45 in good health. The chain links TRBV6-1 to TRBJ2-3, with 9 nucleotides matching TRBD2. The CDR3 DNA reads TGTGCCAGCAGTGAGCGGCCGCGGGAGGGCCGTGATACGCAGTATTTT. Translation gives CASSERPREGRDTQYF.